Given below is one TCR beta chain in context. Germline V gene sequence: CDR1 MNHEY, CDR2 SMNVEV (reference sequence). Trimming pared 6 bases from V and 0 bases from J, leaving 9 bases between. The length of the CDR3 is 15 residues. This sample is drawn from a study of blood T cell repertoires in COVID-19. Looking at the study overall: Acute-phase and convalescent COVID-19 samples originated in the United States, Italy and Spain.

Original processing methods: Amplified reference gene primers provided the basis for estimating nucleated cell counts. Only in-frame clones appear in the TCRdb table, and some are missing; sequencing was by immunoSEQ multiplex PCR. V, J and clone size are those of that table, while D and trimming were read from the DNA. The sample carries about 260,000 clones, about 90% recorded once. This sequence was found in a woman in her thirties or forties who had recovered from COVID-19. The sequenced sample consisted of peripheral blood. This chain joins TRBV27 and TRBJ1-6, with a possible D match to TRBD1 (5 bases). In DNA, the CDR3 is TGTGCCAGCAGACGGGGGAGCTCCTATAATTCACCCCTCCACTTT. Its translation: CASRRGSSYNSPLHF.